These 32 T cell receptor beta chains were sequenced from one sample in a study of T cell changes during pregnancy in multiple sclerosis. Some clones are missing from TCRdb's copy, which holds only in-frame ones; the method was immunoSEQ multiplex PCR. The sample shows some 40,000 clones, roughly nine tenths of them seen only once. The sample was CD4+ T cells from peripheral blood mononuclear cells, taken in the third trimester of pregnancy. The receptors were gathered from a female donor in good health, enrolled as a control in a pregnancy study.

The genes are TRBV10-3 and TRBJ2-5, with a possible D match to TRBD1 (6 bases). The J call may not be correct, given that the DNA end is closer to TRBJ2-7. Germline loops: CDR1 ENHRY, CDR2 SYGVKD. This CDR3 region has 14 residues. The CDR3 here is CAISEFRTDNEQYF. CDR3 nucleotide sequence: TGTGCCATCAGTGAGTTTCGGACAGATAACGAGCAGTACTTC.

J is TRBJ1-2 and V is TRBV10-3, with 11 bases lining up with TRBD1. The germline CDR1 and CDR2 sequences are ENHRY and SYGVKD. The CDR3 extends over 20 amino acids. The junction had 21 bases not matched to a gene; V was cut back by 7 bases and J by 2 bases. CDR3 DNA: TGTGCCATCAACCCACATGGGGGGCACCGGGACAGGGGGACCAACTATGGCTACACCTTC. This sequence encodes CAINPHGGHRDRGTNYGYTF.

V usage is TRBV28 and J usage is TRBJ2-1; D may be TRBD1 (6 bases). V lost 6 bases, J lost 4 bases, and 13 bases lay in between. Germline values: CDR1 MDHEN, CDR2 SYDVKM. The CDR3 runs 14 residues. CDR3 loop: CASSPGQKYNEQFF. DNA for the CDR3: TGTGCCAGCAGCCCGGGACAAAAATACAATGAGCAGTTCTTC. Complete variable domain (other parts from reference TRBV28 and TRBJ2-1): DVKVTQSSRYLVKRTGEKVFLECVQDMDHENMFWYRQDPGLGLRLIYFSYDVKMKEKGDIPEGYSVSREKKERFSLILESASTNQTSMYLCASSPGQKYNEQFFGPGTRLTVL.

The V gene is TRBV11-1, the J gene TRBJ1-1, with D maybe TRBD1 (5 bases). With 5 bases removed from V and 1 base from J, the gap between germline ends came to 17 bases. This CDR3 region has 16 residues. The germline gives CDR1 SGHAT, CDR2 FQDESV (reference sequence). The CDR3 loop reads CASSGGNTGSNTEAFF. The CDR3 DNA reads TGTGCCAGCAGCGGGGGGAATACGGGATCGAACACTGAAGCTTTCTTT.

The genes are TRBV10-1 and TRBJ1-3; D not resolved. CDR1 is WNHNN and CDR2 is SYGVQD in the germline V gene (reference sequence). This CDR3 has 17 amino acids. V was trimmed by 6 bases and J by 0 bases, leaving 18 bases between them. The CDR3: CASSATGPIVSGNTIYF. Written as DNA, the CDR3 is TGCGCCAGCAGCGCTACCGGTCCCATAGTCTCTGGAAACACCATATATTTT.

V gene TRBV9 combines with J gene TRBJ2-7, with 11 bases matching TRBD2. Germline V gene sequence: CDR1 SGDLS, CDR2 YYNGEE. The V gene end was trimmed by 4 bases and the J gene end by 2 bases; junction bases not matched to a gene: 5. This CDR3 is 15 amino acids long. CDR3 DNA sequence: TGTGCCAGCAGCCCGGGACTAGCGGTGCCCTACGAGCAGTACTTC. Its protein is CASSPGLAVPYEQYF.

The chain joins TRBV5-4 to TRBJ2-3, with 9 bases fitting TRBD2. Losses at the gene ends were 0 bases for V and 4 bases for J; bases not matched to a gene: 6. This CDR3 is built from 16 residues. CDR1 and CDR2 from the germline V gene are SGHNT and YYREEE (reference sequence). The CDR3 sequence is CASSLVRGGAADTQYF. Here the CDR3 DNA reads TGTGCCAGCAGCTTGGTACGCGGGGGGGCGGCAGATACGCAGTATTTT.

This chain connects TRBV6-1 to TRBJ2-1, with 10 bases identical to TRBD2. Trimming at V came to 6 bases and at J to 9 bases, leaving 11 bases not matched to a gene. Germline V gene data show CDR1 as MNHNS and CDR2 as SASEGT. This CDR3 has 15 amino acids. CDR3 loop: CASSIELAGSGEQFF. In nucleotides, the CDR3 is TGTGCCAGCAGCATCGAACTAGCGGGATCGGGTGAGCAGTTCTTC.

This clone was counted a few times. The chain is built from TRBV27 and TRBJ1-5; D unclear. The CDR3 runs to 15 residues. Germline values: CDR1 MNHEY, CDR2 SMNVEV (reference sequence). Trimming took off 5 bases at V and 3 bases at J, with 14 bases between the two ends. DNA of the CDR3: TGTGCCAGCAGTACGGCGGGCGGGGACAATCAGCCCCAGCATTTT. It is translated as CASSTAGGDNQPQHF.

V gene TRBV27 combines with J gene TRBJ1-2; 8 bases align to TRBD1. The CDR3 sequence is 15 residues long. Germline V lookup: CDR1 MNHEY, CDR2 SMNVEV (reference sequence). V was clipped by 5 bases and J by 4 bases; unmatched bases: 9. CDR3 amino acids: CASSPRDRPTYGYTF. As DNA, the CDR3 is TGTGCCAGCAGTCCCCGGGACAGGCCCACCTATGGCTACACCTTC.

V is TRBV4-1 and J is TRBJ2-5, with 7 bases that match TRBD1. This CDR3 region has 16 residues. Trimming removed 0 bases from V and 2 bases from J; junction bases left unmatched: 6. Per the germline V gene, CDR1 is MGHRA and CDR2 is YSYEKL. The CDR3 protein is CASSQEGTAVQETQYF. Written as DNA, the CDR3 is TGCGCCAGCAGCCAAGAGGGGACAGCGGTACAAGAGACCCAGTACTTC.

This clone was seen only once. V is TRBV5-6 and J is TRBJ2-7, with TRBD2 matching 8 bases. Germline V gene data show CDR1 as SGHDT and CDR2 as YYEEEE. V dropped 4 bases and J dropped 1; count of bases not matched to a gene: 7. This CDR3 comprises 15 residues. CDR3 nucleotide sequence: TGTGCCAGCAGCCAAAGCGGGGGAGGATCCTACGAGCAGTACTTC. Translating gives CASSQSGGGSYEQYF.

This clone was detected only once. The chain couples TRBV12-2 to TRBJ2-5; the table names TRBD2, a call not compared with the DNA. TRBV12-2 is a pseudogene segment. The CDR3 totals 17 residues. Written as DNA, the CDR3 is TGTGCAAGTCGCTTCCTAGGGACTAGCGGGATCCAAGAGACCCAGTACTTC. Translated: CASRFLGTSGIQETQYF.

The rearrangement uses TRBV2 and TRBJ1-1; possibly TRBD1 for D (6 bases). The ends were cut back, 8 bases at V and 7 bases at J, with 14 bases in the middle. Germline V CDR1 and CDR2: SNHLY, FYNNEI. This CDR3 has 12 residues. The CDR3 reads CASGRGGYEAFF. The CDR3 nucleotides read TGTGCCAGCGGCAGGGGTGGGTATGAAGCTTTCTTT.

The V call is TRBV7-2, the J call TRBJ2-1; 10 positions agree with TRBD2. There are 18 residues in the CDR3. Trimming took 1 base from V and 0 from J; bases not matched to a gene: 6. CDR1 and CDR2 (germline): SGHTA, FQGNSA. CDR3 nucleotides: TGTGCCAGCAGCTTAGTGGCTAGCGGGAGTTTCTCCTACAATGAGCAGTTCTTC. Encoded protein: CASSLVASGSFSYNEQFF.

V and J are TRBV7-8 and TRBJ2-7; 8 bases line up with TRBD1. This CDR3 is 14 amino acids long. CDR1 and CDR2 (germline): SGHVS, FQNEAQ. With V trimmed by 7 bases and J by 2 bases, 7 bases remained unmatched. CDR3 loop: CASNPRQGPYEQYF. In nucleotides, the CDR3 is TGTGCCAGCAACCCCCGACAGGGGCCCTACGAGCAGTACTTC. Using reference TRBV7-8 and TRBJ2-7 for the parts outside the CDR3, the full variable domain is GAGVSQSPRYKVAKRGQDVALRCDPISGHVSLFWYQQALGQGPEFLTYFQNEAQLDKSGLPSDRFFAERPEGSVSTLKIQRTQQEDSAVYLCASNPRQGPYEQYFGPGTRLTVT.

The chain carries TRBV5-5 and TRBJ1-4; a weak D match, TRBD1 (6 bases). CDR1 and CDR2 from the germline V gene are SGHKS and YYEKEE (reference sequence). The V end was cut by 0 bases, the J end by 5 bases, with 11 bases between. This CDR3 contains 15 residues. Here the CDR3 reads CASSLAGARNEKLFF. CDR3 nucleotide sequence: TGTGCCAGCAGCTTGGCAGGGGCACGGAATGAAAAACTGTTTTTT. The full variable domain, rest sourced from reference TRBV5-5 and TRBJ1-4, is DAGVTQSPTHLIKTRGQQVTLRCSPISGHKSVSWYQQVLGQGPQFIFQYYEKEERGRGNFPDRFSARQFPNYSSELNVNALLLGDSALYLCASSLAGARNEKLFFGSGTQLSVL.

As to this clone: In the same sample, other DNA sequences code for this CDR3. This chain's CDR3 is CASSLGLAPDTQYF. The CDR3 DNA reads as TGTGCCAGCAGCTTAGGACTAGCGCCAGATACGCAGTATTTT. This chain uses TRBV11-3 with TRBJ2-3, with 8 bases identical to TRBD2. The germline V gene encodes CDR1 SGHNT and CDR2 YENEEA. The CDR3 is made up of 14 amino acids. Losses at the gene ends were 1 base for V and 4 bases for J; bases not matched to a gene: 1. The full variable domain, its missing parts supplied by reference TRBV11-3 and TRBJ2-3, is EAGVVQSPRYKIIEKKQPVAFWCNPISGHNTLYWYLQNLGQGPELLIRYENEEAVDDSQLPKDRFSAERLKGVDSTLKIQPAELGDSAVYLCASSLGLAPDTQYFGPGTRLTVL.

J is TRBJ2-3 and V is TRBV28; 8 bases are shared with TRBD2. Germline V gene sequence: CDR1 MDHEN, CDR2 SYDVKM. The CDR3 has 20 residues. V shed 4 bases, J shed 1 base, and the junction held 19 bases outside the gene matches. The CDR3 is CASSSDHLLAEDGGTDTQYF. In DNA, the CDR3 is TGTGCCAGCAGTTCCGACCACCTACTAGCGGAGGATGGGGGCACAGATACGCAGTATTTT.

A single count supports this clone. CDR3 region: CASSSGPVRLAGVSYNEQFF. The CDR3 DNA reads TGTGCCAGCAGTTCCGGCCCTGTCCGCCTAGCGGGAGTTTCCTACAATGAGCAGTTCTTC. This chain connects TRBV27 to TRBJ2-1, with 10 bases fitting TRBD2. J lost 1 base, V lost 4 bases, and 16 bases had no gene match. This CDR3 is 20 amino acids long. The germline V gene encodes CDR1 MNHEY and CDR2 SMNVEV (reference sequence).

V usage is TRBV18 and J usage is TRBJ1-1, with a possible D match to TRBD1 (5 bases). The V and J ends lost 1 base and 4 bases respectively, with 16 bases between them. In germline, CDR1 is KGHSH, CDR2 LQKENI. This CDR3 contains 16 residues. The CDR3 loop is CASSPRVTASITEAFF. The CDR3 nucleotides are TGTGCCAGCTCACCACGGGTGACAGCGTCGATCACTGAAGCTTTCTTT.

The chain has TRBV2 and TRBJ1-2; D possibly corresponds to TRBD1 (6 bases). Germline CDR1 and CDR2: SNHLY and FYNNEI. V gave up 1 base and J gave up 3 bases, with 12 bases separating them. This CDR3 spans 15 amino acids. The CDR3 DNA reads TGTGCCAGCAGTGAAGAGGGGGAAGCTTACTATGGCTACACCTTC. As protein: CASSEEGEAYYGYTF.

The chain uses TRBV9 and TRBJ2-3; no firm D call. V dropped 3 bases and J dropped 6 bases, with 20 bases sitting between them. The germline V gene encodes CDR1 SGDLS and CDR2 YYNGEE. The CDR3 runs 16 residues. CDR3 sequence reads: CASSARARRIRDTQYF. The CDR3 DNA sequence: TGTGCCAGCAGCGCCCGCGCGCGGCGAATTAGGGATACGCAGTATTTT.

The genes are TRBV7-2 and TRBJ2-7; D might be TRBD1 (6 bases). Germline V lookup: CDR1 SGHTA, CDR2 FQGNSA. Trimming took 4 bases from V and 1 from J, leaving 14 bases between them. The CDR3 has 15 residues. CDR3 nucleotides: TGTGCCAGCAGCTCCCGGACAGTGACTTCCTACGAGCAGTACTTC. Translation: CASSSRTVTSYEQYF. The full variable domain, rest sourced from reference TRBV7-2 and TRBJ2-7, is GAGVSQSPSNKVTEKGKDVELRCDPISGHTALYWYRQSLGQGLEFLIYFQGNSAPDKSGLPSDRFSAERTGGSVSTLTIQRTQQEDSAVYLCASSSRTVTSYEQYFGPGTRLTVT.

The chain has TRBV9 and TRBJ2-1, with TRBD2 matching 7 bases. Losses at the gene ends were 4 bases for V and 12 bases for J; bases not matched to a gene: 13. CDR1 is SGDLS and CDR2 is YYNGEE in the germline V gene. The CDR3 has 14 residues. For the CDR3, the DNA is TGTGCCAGCAGCCCCGGGGGGTCGACTGGGCTGCAGTTCTTC. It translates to CASSPGGSTGLQFF.

CDR3 sequence: CASGLGTGLTMGYTF. CDR3 nucleotides: TGTGCTAGTGGTTTGGGGACAGGGCTAACTATGGGCTACACCTTC. J is TRBJ1-2 and V is TRBV12-5; 8 nucleotides align to TRBD1. This CDR3 has 15 residues. CDR1 and CDR2 from the germline V gene are LGHNT and FRNRAP. V gave up 1 base and J gave up 8 bases; unmatched junction bases: 9.

In DNA, the CDR3 is TGTGCCTCCGGGTTGTTCGACACTGAAGCTTTCTTT. Translation gives CASGLFDTEAFF. The chain uses TRBV28 and TRBJ1-1; D is unresolved. The V and J ends lost 11 bases and 3 bases respectively, with 13 bases between them. Germline lookup yields CDR1 MDHEN and CDR2 SYDVKM. CDR3 length: 12 amino acids.

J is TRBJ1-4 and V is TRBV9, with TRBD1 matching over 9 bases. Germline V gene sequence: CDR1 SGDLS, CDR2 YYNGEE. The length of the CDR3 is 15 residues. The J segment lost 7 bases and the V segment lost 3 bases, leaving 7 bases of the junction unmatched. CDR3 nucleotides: TGTGCCAGCAGCGAATCCACAGGGGGCTTTGAAAAACTGTTTTTT. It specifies CASSESTGGFEKLFF.

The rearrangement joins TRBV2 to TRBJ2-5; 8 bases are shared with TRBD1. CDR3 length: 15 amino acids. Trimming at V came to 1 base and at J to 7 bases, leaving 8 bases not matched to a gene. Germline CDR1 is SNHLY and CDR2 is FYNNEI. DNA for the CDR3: TGTGCCAGCAGTGAAGGGCAGGGGGCCCGAGCGACCCAGTACTTC. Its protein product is CASSEGQGARATQYF. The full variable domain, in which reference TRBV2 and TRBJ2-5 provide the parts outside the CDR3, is EPEVTQTPSHQVTQMGQEVILRCVPISNHLYFYWYRQILGQKVEFLVSFYNNEISEKSEIFDDQFSVERPDGSNFTLKIRSTKLEDSAMYFCASSEGQGARATQYFGPGTRLLVL.

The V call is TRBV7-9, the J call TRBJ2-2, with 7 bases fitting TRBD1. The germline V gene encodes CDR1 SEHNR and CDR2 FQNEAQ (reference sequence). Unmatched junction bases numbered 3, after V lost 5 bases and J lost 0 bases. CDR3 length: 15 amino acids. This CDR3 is CASSRDRANTGELFF. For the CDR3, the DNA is TGTGCCAGCAGCCGTGACAGGGCGAACACCGGGGAGCTGTTTTTT. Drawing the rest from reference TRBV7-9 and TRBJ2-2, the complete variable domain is DTGVSQNPRHKITKRGQNVTFRCDPISEHNRLYWYRQTLGQGPEFLTYFQNEAQLEKSRLLSDRFSAERPKGSFSTLEIQRTEQGDSAMYLCASSRDRANTGELFFGEGSRLTVL.

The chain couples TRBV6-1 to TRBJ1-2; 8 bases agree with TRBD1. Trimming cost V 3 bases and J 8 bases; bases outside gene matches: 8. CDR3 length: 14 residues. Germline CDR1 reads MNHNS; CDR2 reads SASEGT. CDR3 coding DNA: TGTGCCAGCAGTGACCGGGACAGGCCTCGGGGCTACACCTTC. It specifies CASSDRDRPRGYTF.

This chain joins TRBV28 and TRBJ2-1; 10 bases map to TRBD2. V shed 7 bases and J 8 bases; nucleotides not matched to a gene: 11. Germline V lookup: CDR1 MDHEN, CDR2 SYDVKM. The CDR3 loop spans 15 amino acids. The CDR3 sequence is CASTITSGAIHEQFF. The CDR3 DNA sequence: TGTGCCAGCACCATAACTAGCGGGGCCATACATGAGCAGTTCTTC.